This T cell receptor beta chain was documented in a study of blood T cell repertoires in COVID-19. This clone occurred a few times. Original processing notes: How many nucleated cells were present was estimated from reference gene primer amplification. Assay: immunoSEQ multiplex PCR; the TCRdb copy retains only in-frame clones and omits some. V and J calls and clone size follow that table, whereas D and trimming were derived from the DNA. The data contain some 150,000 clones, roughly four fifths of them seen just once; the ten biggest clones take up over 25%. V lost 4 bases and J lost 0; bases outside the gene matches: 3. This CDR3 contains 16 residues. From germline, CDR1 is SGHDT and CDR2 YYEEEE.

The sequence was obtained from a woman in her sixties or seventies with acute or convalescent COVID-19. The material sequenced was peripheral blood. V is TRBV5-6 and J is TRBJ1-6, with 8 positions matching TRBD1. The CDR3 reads CASSPTGGSYNSPLHF. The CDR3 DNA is TGTGCCAGCAGCCCAACAGGGGGCTCCTATAATTCACCCCTCCACTTT.